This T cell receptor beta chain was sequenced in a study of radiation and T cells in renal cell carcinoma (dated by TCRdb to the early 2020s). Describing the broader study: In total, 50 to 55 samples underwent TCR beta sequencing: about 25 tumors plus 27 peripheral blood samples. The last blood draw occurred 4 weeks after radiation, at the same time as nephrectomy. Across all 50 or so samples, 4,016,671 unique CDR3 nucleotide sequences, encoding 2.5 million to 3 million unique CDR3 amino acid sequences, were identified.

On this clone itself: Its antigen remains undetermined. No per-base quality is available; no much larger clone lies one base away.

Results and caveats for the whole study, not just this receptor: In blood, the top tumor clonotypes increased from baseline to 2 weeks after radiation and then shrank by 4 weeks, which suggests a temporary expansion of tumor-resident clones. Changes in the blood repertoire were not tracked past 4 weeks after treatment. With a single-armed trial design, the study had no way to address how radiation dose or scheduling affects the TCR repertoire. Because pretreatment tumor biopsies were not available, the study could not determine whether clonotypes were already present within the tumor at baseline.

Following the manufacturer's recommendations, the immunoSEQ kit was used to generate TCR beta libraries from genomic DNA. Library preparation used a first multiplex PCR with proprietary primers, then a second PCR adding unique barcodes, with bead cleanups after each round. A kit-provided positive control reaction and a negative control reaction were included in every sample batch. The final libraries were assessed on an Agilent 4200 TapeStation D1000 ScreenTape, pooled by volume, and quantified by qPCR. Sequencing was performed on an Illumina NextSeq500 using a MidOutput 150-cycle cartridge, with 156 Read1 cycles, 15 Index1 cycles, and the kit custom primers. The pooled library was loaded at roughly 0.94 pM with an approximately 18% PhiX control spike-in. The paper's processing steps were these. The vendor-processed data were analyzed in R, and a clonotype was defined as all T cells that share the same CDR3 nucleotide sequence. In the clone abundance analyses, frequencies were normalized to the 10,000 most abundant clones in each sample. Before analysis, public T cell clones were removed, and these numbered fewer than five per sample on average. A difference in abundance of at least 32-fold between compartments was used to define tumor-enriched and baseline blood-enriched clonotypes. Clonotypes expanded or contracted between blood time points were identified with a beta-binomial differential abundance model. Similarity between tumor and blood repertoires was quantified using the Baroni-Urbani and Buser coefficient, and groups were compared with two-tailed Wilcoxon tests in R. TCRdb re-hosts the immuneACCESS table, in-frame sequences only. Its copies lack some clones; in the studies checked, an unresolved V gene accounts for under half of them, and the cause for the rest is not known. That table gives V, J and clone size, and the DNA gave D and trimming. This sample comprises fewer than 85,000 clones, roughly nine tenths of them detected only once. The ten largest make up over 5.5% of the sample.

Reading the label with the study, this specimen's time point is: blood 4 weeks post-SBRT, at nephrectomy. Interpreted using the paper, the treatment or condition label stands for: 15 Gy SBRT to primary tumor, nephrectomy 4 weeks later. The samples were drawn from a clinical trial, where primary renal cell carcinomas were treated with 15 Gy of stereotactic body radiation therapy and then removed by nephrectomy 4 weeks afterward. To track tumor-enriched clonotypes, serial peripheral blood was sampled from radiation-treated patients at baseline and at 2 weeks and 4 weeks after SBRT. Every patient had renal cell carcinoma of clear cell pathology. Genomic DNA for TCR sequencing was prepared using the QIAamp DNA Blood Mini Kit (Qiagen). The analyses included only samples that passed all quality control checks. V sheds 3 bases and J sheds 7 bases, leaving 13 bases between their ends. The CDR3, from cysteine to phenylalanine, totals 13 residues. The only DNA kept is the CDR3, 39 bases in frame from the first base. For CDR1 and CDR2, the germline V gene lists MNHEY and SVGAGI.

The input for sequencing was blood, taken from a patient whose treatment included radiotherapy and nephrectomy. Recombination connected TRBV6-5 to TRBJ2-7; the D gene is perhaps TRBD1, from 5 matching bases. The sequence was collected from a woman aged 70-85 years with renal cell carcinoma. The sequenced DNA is TGTGCCAGCAGTTATCCGACAGCCGTTGAGCAGTACTTC. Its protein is CASSYPTAVEQYF.